Following are 6 T cell receptor beta chains from one sample sequenced in a study of blood T cell repertoires in COVID-19. Assay used: immunoSEQ multiplex PCR; TCRdb lists only in-frame clones, some missing. This sample has approximately 100,000 clones, with 70% to 80% found just once. Sequenced sample: peripheral blood. These receptors came from a man between 70 and 80 years old with active or convalescent COVID-19.

The J gene is TRBJ2-5, the V gene TRBV25-1, with TRBD1 matching over 7 bases. Germline values: CDR1 MGHDK, CDR2 SYGVNS. The CDR3 is 12 residues long. The V and J ends lost 8 bases and 3 bases, in that order; junction bases with no gene match: 3. CDR3 DNA: TGTGCCAGCGGCGACAGGGAAGAGACCCAGTACTTC. It encodes CASGDREETQYF.

This clone came up a few times. V usage is TRBV5-1 and J usage is TRBJ1-4; weak D call: TRBD1 (6 bases). Germline V gene sequence: CDR1 SGHRS, CDR2 YFSETQ. Trimming removed 4 bases at V and 8 bases at J, with 15 bases between. The CDR3 has 14 residues. The CDR3 DNA reads as TGCGCCAGCAGCAAGGGGGTATCAGCGGAAAAACTGTTTTTT. It encodes CASSKGVSAEKLFF.

The chain couples TRBV18 to TRBJ2-7; 9 nucleotides agree with TRBD1. Trimming took 0 bases from V and 3 from J; bases not matched to a gene: 0. Germline V gives CDR1 KGHSH, CDR2 LQKENI. This CDR3 has 14 residues. CDR3 bases: TGTGCCAGCTCACCACCGGGACAGGGCTACGAGCAGTACTTC. It specifies CASSPPGQGYEQYF.

This chain links TRBV19 with TRBJ1-2; the D gene is possibly TRBD1 (6 bases). CDR1 LNHDA and CDR2 SQIVND come from the germline V gene (reference sequence). This CDR3 has 14 residues. Trimming shortened V by 5 bases and J by 3 bases, and 13 bases separated the two germline ends. This CDR3 reads CASSAGQLHYGYTF. Written as DNA, the CDR3 is TGTGCCAGTAGTGCCGGACAGCTCCACTATGGCTACACCTTC.

The CDR3 is CASSDRGITEAFF. The CDR3 DNA reads as TGTGCCAGCAGTGATAGGGGAATCACTGAAGCTTTCTTT. This chain uses TRBV2 with TRBJ1-1; weak D call: TRBD1 (5 bases). The CDR3 is 13 amino acids. Deletions cut 3 bases from V and 4 bases from J, with 9 bases between. Germline V gives CDR1 SNHLY, CDR2 FYNNEI.

In this sample, this clone turned up a few times. This chain links TRBV7-3 with TRBJ2-2; TRBD2 aligns across 11 bases. V dropped 1 base and J dropped 4; count of bases not matched to a gene: 8. The germline V gene encodes CDR1 SGHTA and CDR2 FQGTGA. The CDR3 sequence is 18 residues long. Written as DNA, the CDR3 is TGTGCCAGCAGCTTAATGAGTCTAGCGGGAGGCTCCACCGGGGAGCTGTTTTTT. This sequence encodes CASSLMSLAGGSTGELFF.